Below are 8 T cell receptor beta chains sequenced from a single sample in a study of blood T cell repertoires in COVID-19. The data were produced by immunoSEQ multiplex PCR, yet TCRdb's version contains in-frame clones alone and is incomplete. The sample includes about 250,000 clones, 80% to 90% seen only once; the top ten take around 1.7%. Material for sequencing was PBMCs or T cells enriched from blood (not recorded which). Source of these receptors: a middle-aged man who had recovered from COVID-19.

The chain recombines TRBV9 with TRBJ1-4, with 7 bases lining up with TRBD1. The J segment lost 0 bases and the V segment lost 4 bases, leaving 6 bases of the junction unmatched. The germline V gene encodes CDR1 SGDLS and CDR2 YYNGEE. The CDR3 covers 16 residues. The CDR3 nucleotides read TGTGCCAGCAGCCCCCGACAGGGAACAACTAATGAAAAACTGTTTTTT. Its translation: CASSPRQGTTNEKLFF.

The V gene is TRBV28, the J gene TRBJ1-1; D is unclear. The CDR3 has 13 amino acids. V dropped 10 bases and J dropped 4 bases, with 16 bases sitting between them. The germline V gene encodes CDR1 MDHEN and CDR2 SYDVKM. The CDR3 loop reads CATLSSRGTEAFF. DNA of the CDR3: TGTGCCACCCTCTCAAGCCGGGGCACTGAAGCTTTCTTT.

The genes are TRBV27 and TRBJ2-1, with D possibly being TRBD2 (5 bases). The CDR3 sequence is 14 residues long. Germline loops: CDR1 MNHEY, CDR2 SMNVEV (reference sequence). Trimming removed 8 bases at V and 6 bases at J, with 17 bases between. CDR3 DNA sequence: TGTGCCAGCTCAATCGGACTCGGTTTCAATGAGCAGTTCTTC. Its translation is CASSIGLGFNEQFF.

The CDR3 loop reads CASSVGTSSRNEQFF. In DNA, the CDR3 is TGTGCCAGCTCAGTCGGGACTAGCAGCAGAAATGAGCAGTTCTTC. The gene calls are TRBV18 and TRBJ2-1, with 9 positions matching TRBD2. The V segment lost 5 bases and the J segment 7 bases; nucleotides outside the gene matches: 9. Germline V CDR1 and CDR2: KGHSH, LQKENI. This CDR3 is built from 15 residues. Together with reference TRBV18 and TRBJ2-1, the CDR3 gives the full variable domain: NAGVMQNPRHLVRRRGQEARLRCSPMKGHSHVYWYRQLPEEGLKFMVYLQKENIIDESGMPKERFSAEFPKEGPSILRIQQVVRGDSAAYFCASSVGTSSRNEQFFGPGTRLTVL.

V gene TRBV6-5 combines with J gene TRBJ1-2, with D maybe TRBD1 (6 bases). The CDR3 runs to 13 residues. V lost 8 bases and J lost 8, with 18 bases in between. Looked up from germline, CDR1 is MNHEY and CDR2 is SVGAGI. The CDR3 coding sequence is TGTGCCAGCGGGCGTACAGGGCTGTTCGGCTACACCTTC. Translation gives CASGRTGLFGYTF.

This sequence joins TRBV10-3 and TRBJ1-2; maybe TRBD1 (6 bases). CDR3 length: 13 amino acids. V was clipped by 4 bases and J by 6 bases, with 12 bases between them. Germline V gives CDR1 ENHRY, CDR2 SYGVKD. In nucleotides, the CDR3 is TGTGCCATCAGTGCTTCCGGGACAAATGGCTACACCTTC. Its translation: CAISASGTNGYTF.

This chain joins TRBV18 and TRBJ1-1, with 9 bases fitting TRBD1. Trimming removed 2 bases from V and 0 bases from J; junction bases left unmatched: 10. Germline V gives CDR1 KGHSH, CDR2 LQKENI. This CDR3 spans 18 amino acids. The chain's CDR3 is CASSPTGTGRRLNTEAFF. CDR3 in DNA: TGTGCCAGCTCACCAACCGGGACAGGGAGGAGGTTGAACACTGAAGCTTTCTTT.

This sequence joins TRBV9 and TRBJ2-3, with 10 nucleotides matching TRBD1. Germline-derived CDR1 and CDR2 are SGDLS and YYNGEE. This CDR3 is built from 13 residues. V shed 4 bases, J shed 15 bases, and the junction held 11 bases outside the gene matches. In nucleotides, the CDR3 is TGTGCCAGCAGCCCGTGGGGGACAGGGGATATATATTTT. Protein sequence: CASSPWGTGDIYF.